This T cell receptor (beta chain) was recovered during a study of chemoradiotherapy in HPV16-positive cancers (dated 2022 in TCRdb). In the study overall: Using functional T-cell assays on cells from two HPV16-positive patients, the researchers defined candidate HPV-specific T-cell clones and common TCR motifs. Whether T-cell immunity against the HPV oncoproteins E6 and E7 changes during chemoradiotherapy and whether survival is affected by this immunity were examined in the study. Next, the candidate HPV-specific TCRs and motifs were followed in TCR repertoires from around 91 patients with HPV-related cancers.

Regarding this clone: Its antigen remains unidentified. The input lacks base qualities; no much larger clone sits a single base away.

Summary of the overall study and its limitations: Expansion of candidate HPV-specific clones and E7-related TCR motifs was observed in the tumor microenvironment during treatment, whereas no such expansion was observed for non-HPV-specific T cells. Among HPV16-positive patients, expansion of HPV-responsive T cells during chemoradiotherapy was associated with better recurrence-free survival. Only a couple of HPV16-positive patients were used to derive the functional definition of HPV-specific T cells, and the survival association was reported for HPV16-positive patients.

Because repertoires were sampled repeatedly during chemoradiotherapy, clonal expansion in the tumor microenvironment could be followed. The CDR3 goes from the cysteine to the phenylalanine over 13 residues. Just the 39-base CDR3 DNA is kept, in frame starting at base 1. V sheds 6 bases and J sheds 4 bases, leaving 12 bases between their ends. From a lookup of the germline V gene (reference sequence), CDR1 and CDR2 are LNHDA and SQIVND. Library prep was done by the immunoSEQ multiplex PCR assay. This is the immuneACCESS table as TCRdb keeps it, with only in-frame sequences that have V and J called. A part of the clones is gone; compared with another copy, unresolved V genes explain less than half, and the rest is unexplained. This sample comprises 3,000 to 4,000 clones, around two thirds of them detected only once. Roughly 15% of the sample is in the top ten clones.

The source is a human donor with HPV-associated anogenital cancer. Collection took place from a patient who underwent chemoradiotherapy. The chain is encoded by TRBV19 joined to TRBJ1-1; no D gene is confidently identified. The DNA sequence reads TGTGCCAGTAGCGAGGTGGGCGGCACTGAAGCTTTCTTT. Translation gives CASSEVGGTEAFF.